This TCR beta chain was profiled in a study of neurological immune-mediated disorders (dated by TCRdb to the late 2010s). For the study in its entirety: Among the 35 or so multiple sclerosis patients, relapsing-remitting MS was present in approximately 31 and secondary progressive MS was present in 3. Using UMI-based sequencing, the study compared peripheral blood TCR-beta repertoires from patients with HTLV-I-associated myelopathy (HAM/TSP), patients with multiple sclerosis, and healthy controls. Longitudinal samples, technical triplicates and paired sorted CD4+ and CD8+ T-cell subsets, alongside PBMC samples, were included among the approximately 98 TCR-beta libraries. The cohort comprised roughly 69 subjects: about 14 HAM/TSP patients, some 34 multiple sclerosis patients and around 20 healthy controls.

For the unsorted PBMC libraries, 2 million PBMCs were stored in RNAlater at -80 degrees C until RNA extraction and were used to generate the libraries. The multiple sclerosis patients were enrolled in a US clinical protocol that evaluated disease progression with magnetic resonance imaging. Peripheral blood was subjected to Ficoll-Hypaque density gradient centrifugation to isolate PBMCs, which were then cryopreserved in liquid nitrogen. To synthesize cDNA, template-switch 5'RACE was performed with a primer carrying a 10-nucleotide random unique molecular identifier so that each TCR transcript was tagged. Each sequencing run produced over 190 million TCR-beta sequences covering 15-18 subjects. The RNeasy kit was used to extract total RNA. Using the KAPA Real-time Library Amplification kit, TCR-beta VDJ regions were amplified with primers for the TCR constant region and the 5'RACE anchor. Sample indexes and Illumina adaptors were added in a first PCR, and a second PCR then increased library yield. After Ampure bead purification, the TCR product of roughly 650 bp was size-selected on a 2% E-gel SizeSelection system. Library quality was checked on a Bioanalyzer, concentration was measured with Qubit, and libraries were quantified with the Kapa Library Quantification kit before pooling. An Illumina HiSeq 2500 was used to sequence the libraries paired-end at 2 x 150 bp. To increase sequence diversity, roughly 25-31% phiX was spiked into each library pool. The original pipeline was this. Quality-filtered reads were processed with the UMI-based MiGEC pipeline, which removed over 85% of raw TCR sequences during error correction. VDJ genes were aligned to IMGT germline references, and each clonotype was defined by a unique CDR3 amino acid sequence together with V-J genes. Clonal expansion, Shannon diversity and CDR3 relatedness were evaluated with VDJtools (CalcPairwiseDistances, ClusterSamples), while phylogenetic trees were built in CLCbio workbench. Using coefficient-of-variation modelling across technical triplicates, the study counted a clone as expanded if it had at least 8 unique UMIs. TCRdb trimmed public reads at Q25 via fastp, called clones via MiXCR and kept in-frame beta chains. CDR3 protein duplicates are merged, each entry listing the most common genes and DNA. The V and J calls reflect TCRdb's pipeline rather than the authors' work. For this sample there are nearly 60,000 distinct CDR3 sequences; 3% to 4% appear just once. The ten largest clonotypes hold approximately 7.1% of the sample.

At least ten counts were recorded for this clonotype. Its antigen is unknown. It has no much larger one-base neighbor in the sample; base qualities were not kept. Summary of the overall study and its limitations: In a phylogenetic analysis, the repertoires of 18 out of 34 MS patients fell into a single cluster of related CDR3 sequences, pointing to a possible signature at the repertoire level. No identical CDR3 amino acid sequences were shared among expanded clones across subjects, suggesting private TCR-beta repertoires in all groups. No clinical or MRI features were associated with the MS cluster, and the authors said that larger cohorts are needed. TCR clonal expansion was highest in HAM/TSP patients and lowest in MS patients, with MS patients falling below even healthy controls.

Trimming at the junction amounts to 5 bases on V and 7 bases on J, and the germline ends lie 17 bases apart. According to the germline V gene (reference sequence), CDR1 reads SEHNR and CDR2 reads FQNEAQ. Spanning cysteine to phenylalanine, the CDR3 consists of 14 amino acids. The sequence is cut down to CDR3 DNA, 42 bases in frame from base 1. The V and J segments used are TRBV7-9 and TRBJ2-5; the D segment could be TRBD2, given 5 matching bases. The TCR originated in a woman aged 55-70 years with multiple sclerosis. The sequenced sample consisted of PBMCs. The nucleotides read TGTGCCAGCAGCGGAGTCGGGGTATTCGCGACCCAGTACTTC. This is translated as CASSGVGVFATQYF.